A selection of T cell receptor beta chains follows, all from one sample in a study of blood T cell repertoires in COVID-19. Method: immunoSEQ multiplex PCR; TCRdb's copy keeps in-frame clones and lacks some. The sample yields tens of thousands of clones, over 75% seen once. Sequencing used peripheral blood. Receptor source: a human donor in a cohort sampled during active COVID-19. CDR3s include the opening cysteine and the closing phenylalanine or tryptophan. A D gene is named only where the DNA matches it firmly. Not all rows give a size; the values are once, few, many and, for expanded clones, a class.

v_gene: TRBV4-3; len: 15; d_gene: .; abundance: .; j_gene: TRBJ1-1; CDR3nt: TGCGCCAGCAGCCAGGGAGCAAGAGGCAAGACTGAAGCTTTCTTT; CDR3aa: CASSQGARGKTEAFF
v_gene: TRBV6-6; len: 14; d_gene: TRBD2; abundance: .; j_gene: TRBJ2-1; CDR3nt: TGTGCCAGCCTTATAGCGGGGGGGCGGAGTGAGCAGTTCTTC; CDR3aa: CASLIAGGRSEQFF
v_gene: TRBV10-2; len: 12; d_gene: .; abundance: .; j_gene: TRBJ2-5; CDR3nt: TGCGCCAGCAGTGAGTACAGGGCGGAGAAGTACTTC; CDR3aa: CASSEYRAEKYF
v_gene: TRBV6-5; len: 16; d_gene: TRBD2; abundance: .; j_gene: TRBJ2-3; CDR3nt: TGTGCCAGCAGTTCTCGGACTAGCGGGGTAGAAGATACGCAGTATTTT; CDR3aa: CASSSRTSGVEDTQYF
v_gene: TRBV3-1/TRBV3-2; len: 16; d_gene: .; abundance: .; j_gene: TRBJ1-1; CDR3nt: TGTGCCAGCAGCCAAACGTGGTCCGTCGGGTACACTGAAGCTTTCTTT; CDR3aa: CASSQTWSVGYTEAFF
v_gene: TRBV7-9; len: 14; d_gene: .; abundance: .; j_gene: TRBJ2-5; CDR3nt: TGTGCCAGCAGCTTGAGAGGGAACCAAGAGACCCAGTACTTC; CDR3aa: CASSLRGNQETQYF
v_gene: TRBV11-3; len: 14; d_gene: TRBD1; abundance: .; j_gene: TRBJ1-1; CDR3nt: TGTGCCAGCAGCCAACGGACAGGACTTACTGAAGCTTTCTTT; CDR3aa: CASSQRTGLTEAFF
v_gene: TRBV29-1; len: 14; d_gene: .; abundance: .; j_gene: TRBJ1-5; CDR3nt: TGCAGCGTTGGGGGGAGGGGAGAAAGTCAGCCCCAGCATTTT; CDR3aa: CSVGGRGESQPQHF
v_gene: TRBV4-2; len: 13; d_gene: .; abundance: .; j_gene: TRBJ1-2; CDR3nt: TGTGCCAGCAGCGACGGGGAAAACTATGGCTACACCTTC; CDR3aa: CASSDGENYGYTF
v_gene: TRBV10-1; len: 17; d_gene: .; abundance: .; j_gene: TRBJ1-5; CDR3nt: TGCGCCAGCAGGTTCGGTCAACCGACTTATAGCAATCAGCCCCAGCATTTT; CDR3aa: CASRFGQPTYSNQPQHF
v_gene: TRBV6-6; len: 16; d_gene: .; abundance: .; j_gene: TRBJ1-2; CDR3nt: TGTGCCAGCAGGCTCAACCACAGGGAAGCTAACTATGGCTACACCTTC; CDR3aa: CASRLNHREANYGYTF
v_gene: TRBV18; len: 11; d_gene: .; abundance: .; j_gene: TRBJ2-7; CDR3nt: TGTGCCAGCTCACTTGCAGACGAGCAGTACTTC; CDR3aa: CASSLADEQYF
v_gene: TRBV24-1; len: 14; d_gene: .; abundance: .; j_gene: TRBJ2-3; CDR3nt: TGTGCCACCCAATCAAGCGGTAGCACAGATACGCAGTATTTT; CDR3aa: CATQSSGSTDTQYF
v_gene: TRBV7-2; len: 13; d_gene: .; abundance: .; j_gene: TRBJ1-5; CDR3nt: TGTGCCAGCAGCTTGCGGGGGGATCAGCCCCAGCATTTT; CDR3aa: CASSLRGDQPQHF
v_gene: TRBV1; len: 15; d_gene: .; abundance: .; j_gene: TRBJ2-3; CDR3nt: TGCACCAGCAGCCCAAGGGAGAGGCGGGGGGATACGCAGTATTTT; CDR3aa: CTSSPRERRGDTQYF
v_gene: TRBV15; len: 15; d_gene: .; abundance: .; j_gene: TRBJ1-1; CDR3nt: TGTGCCACCAGCAGAGGGAGTGAGGCGGCCTCTGAAGCTTTCTTT; CDR3aa: CATSRGSEAASEAFF
v_gene: TRBV5-4; len: 13; d_gene: TRBD1; abundance: once; j_gene: TRBJ2-5; CDR3nt: TGTGCCAGCAGCTCCCAGGGGGCGGAGACCCAGTACTTC; CDR3aa: CASSSQGAETQYF
v_gene: TRBV10-3; len: 15; d_gene: TRBD1; abundance: .; j_gene: TRBJ2-2; CDR3nt: TGTGCCATCAAGTCGGCAGGGGGCACCCCCGGGGAGCTGTTTTTT; CDR3aa: CAIKSAGGTPGELFF
v_gene: TRBV2; len: 13; d_gene: .; abundance: .; j_gene: TRBJ1-4; CDR3nt: TGTGCCGGTTCTAGGGGGGGTGATGAAAAACTGTTTTTT; CDR3aa: CAGSRGGDEKLFF
v_gene: TRBV20-1; len: 13; d_gene: .; abundance: .; j_gene: TRBJ1-3; CDR3nt: TGCAGTGCTAGTGGGACATGGGGAAACACCATATATTTT; CDR3aa: CSASGTWGNTIYF
v_gene: TRBV5-1; len: 15; d_gene: .; abundance: .; j_gene: TRBJ1-1; CDR3nt: TGCGCCAGCAGCCTGGCAGGACTGTCGAACACTGAAGCTTTCTTT; CDR3aa: CASSLAGLSNTEAFF
v_gene: TRBV6-2/TRBV6-3; len: 14; d_gene: .; abundance: .; j_gene: TRBJ2-1; CDR3nt: TGTGCCAGCAGTTACTCAACAGTCAGCAATGAGCAGTTCTTC; CDR3aa: CASSYSTVSNEQFF
v_gene: TRBV4-3; len: 15; d_gene: TRBD1; abundance: .; j_gene: TRBJ2-3; CDR3nt: TGCGCCAGCAGCCGCGGGACAGGGGGACCAGATACGCAGTATTTT; CDR3aa: CASSRGTGGPDTQYF
v_gene: TRBV10-1; len: 13; d_gene: .; abundance: .; j_gene: TRBJ1-5; CDR3nt: TGCGCCAGCAGTGCGGGGAGGAATCAGCCCCAGCATTTT; CDR3aa: CASSAGRNQPQHF
v_gene: TRBV2; len: 14; d_gene: TRBD2; abundance: .; j_gene: TRBJ2-7; CDR3nt: TGTGCCAGCGTCTCGGGACTAGGTCCATACGAGCAGTACTTC; CDR3aa: CASVSGLGPYEQYF
v_gene: TRBV3-1/TRBV3-2; len: 15; d_gene: TRBD1; abundance: .; j_gene: TRBJ2-7; CDR3nt: TGTGCCAGCAGCCAATTACCGACAGGGGCTGGCGAGCAGTACTTC; CDR3aa: CASSQLPTGAGEQYF
v_gene: TRBV29-1; len: 14; d_gene: TRBD1; abundance: .; j_gene: TRBJ2-3; CDR3nt: TGCAGCGTTGAAGAGGGACAGGGGGTGGATACGCAGTATTTT; CDR3aa: CSVEEGQGVDTQYF
v_gene: TRBV20-1; len: 15; d_gene: TRBD2; abundance: few; j_gene: TRBJ2-1; CDR3nt: TGCAGTGCTAGTCGACTAGCGGGGTTTTACAATGAGCAGTTCTTC; CDR3aa: CSASRLAGFYNEQFF
v_gene: TRBV24-1; len: 16; d_gene: .; abundance: .; j_gene: TRBJ1-3; CDR3nt: TGTGCCACCAGTGATTTAGCGGGGGAATTGGGAAACACCATATATTTT; CDR3aa: CATSDLAGELGNTIYF
v_gene: TRBV19; len: 13; d_gene: .; abundance: .; j_gene: TRBJ1-6; CDR3nt: TGTGCCAGTAGTATAGGGGCTGGTTCACCCCTCCACTTT; CDR3aa: CASSIGAGSPLHF
v_gene: TRBV4-3; len: 16; d_gene: .; abundance: .; j_gene: TRBJ1-1; CDR3nt: TGCGCCAGCAGCCAAGGGGTTCCGGGATCTAACACTGAAGCTTTCTTT; CDR3aa: CASSQGVPGSNTEAFF
v_gene: TRBV19; len: 13; d_gene: TRBD2; abundance: .; j_gene: TRBJ2-7; CDR3nt: TGTGCCAGTAGTCCAGCGGGACCCTACGAGCAGTACTTC; CDR3aa: CASSPAGPYEQYF
v_gene: TRBV9; len: 16; d_gene: TRBD2; abundance: .; j_gene: TRBJ2-1; CDR3nt: TGTGCCAGCAGCGTAGGGCCTAGCGGGGGGGCCCATGAGCAGTTCTTC; CDR3aa: CASSVGPSGGAHEQFF
v_gene: TRBV27; len: 16; d_gene: TRBD2; abundance: .; j_gene: TRBJ2-5; CDR3nt: TGTGCCAGCAGGGGGGGGACGGCGTACCTTAAAGAGACCCAGTACTTC; CDR3aa: CASRGGTAYLKETQYF
v_gene: TRBV5-1; len: 14; d_gene: TRBD2; abundance: .; j_gene: TRBJ2-1; CDR3nt: TGCGCCAGCAGCTCATCGGGGGGATACAATGAGCAGTTCTTC; CDR3aa: CASSSSGGYNEQFF
v_gene: TRBV2; len: 15; d_gene: .; abundance: once; j_gene: TRBJ1-2; CDR3nt: TGTGCCAGCAGTGAAATGCGCCAGGGGATCTATGGCTACACCTTC; CDR3aa: CASSEMRQGIYGYTF
v_gene: TRBV7-6; len: 15; d_gene: TRBD1; abundance: .; j_gene: TRBJ2-5; CDR3nt: TGTGCCAGCAGCCCCGGACAGGCGAGTGGAGAGACCCAGTACTTC; CDR3aa: CASSPGQASGETQYF
v_gene: TRBV30; len: 14; d_gene: .; abundance: once; j_gene: TRBJ1-5; CDR3nt: TGTGCCTGGAGTCTCCCGCGGCGGGCCCAGCACCAGCATTTT; CDR3aa: CAWSLPRRAQHQHF
v_gene: TRBV7-2; len: 16; d_gene: TRBD2; abundance: .; j_gene: TRBJ2-1; CDR3nt: TGTGCCAGCAGCTTAGGCGGCGGGGGGGGATACAATGAGCAGTTCTTC; CDR3aa: CASSLGGGGGYNEQFF
v_gene: TRBV11-2; len: 11; d_gene: TRBD2; abundance: .; j_gene: TRBJ2-5; CDR3nt: TGTGCCAGCACGCGGGGGGAGACCCAGTACTTC; CDR3aa: CASTRGETQYF
v_gene: TRBV3-1/TRBV3-2; len: 16; d_gene: .; abundance: .; j_gene: TRBJ1-3; CDR3nt: TGTGCCAGCCACCTCCTGTGGGGCAGGAAAGGAAACACCATATATTTT; CDR3aa: CASHLLWGRKGNTIYF
v_gene: TRBV5-8; len: 14; d_gene: .; abundance: few; j_gene: TRBJ1-5; CDR3nt: TGTGCCAGCAGCTTGTATACAGGGACGCAGCCCCAGCATTTT; CDR3aa: CASSLYTGTQPQHF
v_gene: TRBV6-5; len: 16; d_gene: TRBD2; abundance: .; j_gene: TRBJ2-3; CDR3nt: TGTGCCAGCAGTTCTTCCGGACTAGCGGCCACAGATACGCAGTATTTT; CDR3aa: CASSSSGLAATDTQYF
v_gene: TRBV20-1; len: 18; d_gene: TRBD1; abundance: .; j_gene: TRBJ1-6; CDR3nt: TGCAGTGCTAGTTATCGACAGGGGGAACTCTCCTATAATTCACCCCTCCACTTT; CDR3aa: CSASYRQGELSYNSPLHF
v_gene: TRBV29-1; len: 14; d_gene: TRBD1; abundance: .; j_gene: TRBJ1-1; CDR3nt: TGCAGCGTTGGGTGGGGACAGTCGAACACTGAAGCTTTCTTT; CDR3aa: CSVGWGQSNTEAFF
v_gene: TRBV11-1; len: 13; d_gene: .; abundance: .; j_gene: TRBJ1-2; CDR3nt: TGTGCCAGCAGCTTAGAAGGAGAGGGCGGCTACACCTTC; CDR3aa: CASSLEGEGGYTF
v_gene: TRBV2; len: 14; d_gene: TRBD1; abundance: .; j_gene: TRBJ1-6; CDR3nt: TGTGCCAGCACCACCCAGGGGGGAAATTCACCCCTCCACTTT; CDR3aa: CASTTQGGNSPLHF
v_gene: TRBV19; len: 14; d_gene: .; abundance: .; j_gene: TRBJ2-7; CDR3nt: TGTGCCAGTAGTATAGAGGTGCGCTCCTACGAGCAGTACTTC; CDR3aa: CASSIEVRSYEQYF
v_gene: TRBV9; len: 14; d_gene: TRBD1; abundance: .; j_gene: TRBJ2-3; CDR3nt: TGTGCCAGCAGCGTAAGACAGGGCGCAGATACGCAGTATTTT; CDR3aa: CASSVRQGADTQYF
v_gene: TRBV21-1; len: 14; d_gene: .; abundance: .; j_gene: TRBJ2-7; CDR3nt: TGTGCCAGCAGCAACTGCGGGGGAGCATACGAGCAGTACTTC; CDR3aa: CASSNCGGAYEQYF
v_gene: TRBV19; len: 12; d_gene: .; abundance: few; j_gene: TRBJ1-2; CDR3nt: TGTGCCAGTAAGGACAGAGGGTTGGGCTACACCTTC; CDR3aa: CASKDRGLGYTF
v_gene: TRBV7-2; len: 12; d_gene: TRBD2; abundance: .; j_gene: TRBJ2-3; CDR3nt: TGTGCCAGTCGGCGGGGGTTTGATACGCAGTATTTT; CDR3aa: CASRRGFDTQYF
v_gene: TRBV9; len: 14; d_gene: TRBD1; abundance: .; j_gene: TRBJ1-1; CDR3nt: TGTGCCAGCAGCGCGGGACAGGCGAACACTGAAGCTTTCTTT; CDR3aa: CASSAGQANTEAFF
v_gene: TRBV20-1; len: 11; d_gene: .; abundance: once; j_gene: TRBJ1-2; CDR3nt: TGCAGTGCTAGAGATTTCCCTCTGGAGACCTTC; CDR3aa: CSARDFPLETF
v_gene: TRBV18; len: 15; d_gene: .; abundance: .; j_gene: TRBJ1-1; CDR3nt: TGTGCCAGCTCACCGCCGGGGGGGGCGAAGGCTGAAGCTTTCTTT; CDR3aa: CASSPPGGAKAEAFF
v_gene: TRBV19; len: 15; d_gene: TRBD1; abundance: .; j_gene: TRBJ2-2; CDR3nt: TGTGCCAGTAGTACCGGACAGGGATACACCGGGGAGCTGTTTTTT; CDR3aa: CASSTGQGYTGELFF
v_gene: TRBV6-2/TRBV6-3; len: 13; d_gene: .; abundance: .; j_gene: TRBJ2-3; CDR3nt: TGTGCCAGCAGCAACCAGAACACAGATACGCAGTATTTT; CDR3aa: CASSNQNTDTQYF
v_gene: TRBV7-9; len: 14; d_gene: .; abundance: .; j_gene: TRBJ1-4; CDR3nt: TGTGCCAGCAGCTTATCAATCGCGAGGGAAAAACTGTTTTTT; CDR3aa: CASSLSIAREKLFF
v_gene: TRBV4-2; len: 15; d_gene: TRBD1; abundance: .; j_gene: TRBJ1-5; CDR3nt: TGTGCCAGCAGCCAGCCAGACAGGGCCAATCAGCCCCAGCATTTT; CDR3aa: CASSQPDRANQPQHF
v_gene: TRBV19; len: 15; d_gene: .; abundance: .; j_gene: TRBJ2-2; CDR3nt: TGTGCCAGTAGTCCGGACTATACGTACACCGGGGAGCTGTTTTTT; CDR3aa: CASSPDYTYTGELFF